A single T cell receptor (beta chain) is shown here with its context. Its target is unknown. This CDR3 fails to terminate in the conserved phenylalanine or tryptophan, so it likely reflects a read error. A primer in the constant region served to generate TCR beta cDNA from approximately 500 ng of total RNA. Modified slightly, ARM-PCR produced TCR beta libraries over three nested multiplex PCR rounds. TCRdb analysed the multiplex PCR reads with MiXCR anew, one entry per CDR3 protein. The sample yields fewer than 110,000 distinct CDR3 sequences, around two thirds seen once. This entry comes from a study of tumor-infiltrating lymphocytes in primary liver carcinoma. Study summary: The patients, men and women alike, were aged 30 to 69 years. Whole-study findings and limits: Tumor specimens were characterized by a significantly higher top-250-clone fraction than blood (p = 0.039). Appearing in all five tumor regions was true of only about 7.5-24% of top clones.

Investigators took RNA and DNA out together from roughly 21-30 mg of unsorted bulk tissue. Sequencing was done on a sample of liver tumor tissue from sampling region 2. Subset reported: tumor region T2, inferior pole. The TCR was taken from a woman in her sixties with primary liver carcinoma and hepatitis B virus infection.

This CDR3 is CSIIPGQPNTGELFL. The CDR3 DNA follows: TGCAGCATTATTCCGGGACAGCCTAACACCGGGGAGCTGTTTTTA. This chain connects TRBV29-1 to TRBJ2-2; TRBD1 matches 7 bases. CDR1 and CDR2 (germline): SQVTM, ANQGSEA. The ends lost 8 bases at V and 2 bases at J; junction bases unmatched: 11. The CDR3 runs 15 residues.